The clone carrying this T cell receptor (beta chain) is medium-sized by share. TCRdb re-analyzed the PCR reads through MiXCR. The data contain 10,000 or so clones, 35% of them singletons. Nobody among the patients had been given any treatment before thyroid surgery. The data originate from a study of metastatic and nonmetastatic thyroid tumors. The CDR3 runs 14 residues. V lost 8 bases and J 7 bases, leaving 20 bases between the germline ends. In germline, CDR1 is MDHEN, CDR2 SYDVKM. This chain joins TRBV28 and TRBJ1-2, with D tentatively TRBD1 (6 bases). The sample was tumor tissue. The sequence was collected from a female donor with papillary thyroid cancer or a benign thyroid nodule (not recorded which). Some clones in this sample may be carry-over from other donors' samples. The CDR3: CASGRLQGGRGYTF. In nucleotides, the CDR3 is TGTGCCAGCGGGAGACTACAGGGAGGTCGTGGCTACACCTTC.